This T cell receptor beta chain originates from a study of T cells expressing NK-cell markers. Turning to the study itself: Obtained from sorted CD3+CD56+NKG2C+, CD3+CD56+NKG2C- and CD3+CD56-NKG2C+ T cells were the TCR beta repertoires. Study-wide results and caveats: HCMV specificity of the expanded NKG2C+ T cell clones was not established.

Worth noting for this clonotype: The target antigen is unknown.

CDR1 is SGHRS, CDR2 YFSETQ, per germline. This CDR3 comprises 14 residues. TCRdb reprocessed the 5' RACE reads and stores each CDR3 protein as one record, lacking DNA. The sample's table shows 300,000 or so distinct CDR3 sequences. The specimen sequenced was blood T cells: a sorted CD56 or NKG2C T cell subset, CD4+ or CD8+ T cells, or bulk PBMC T cells (not recorded which). The receptor comes from a woman aged 18-70 years in good health. The genes are TRBV5-1 and TRBJ2-5; TCRdb selects TRBD1, and the lack of DNA leaves this call unchecked. This chain's CDR3 is CASSQTGSEETQYF.